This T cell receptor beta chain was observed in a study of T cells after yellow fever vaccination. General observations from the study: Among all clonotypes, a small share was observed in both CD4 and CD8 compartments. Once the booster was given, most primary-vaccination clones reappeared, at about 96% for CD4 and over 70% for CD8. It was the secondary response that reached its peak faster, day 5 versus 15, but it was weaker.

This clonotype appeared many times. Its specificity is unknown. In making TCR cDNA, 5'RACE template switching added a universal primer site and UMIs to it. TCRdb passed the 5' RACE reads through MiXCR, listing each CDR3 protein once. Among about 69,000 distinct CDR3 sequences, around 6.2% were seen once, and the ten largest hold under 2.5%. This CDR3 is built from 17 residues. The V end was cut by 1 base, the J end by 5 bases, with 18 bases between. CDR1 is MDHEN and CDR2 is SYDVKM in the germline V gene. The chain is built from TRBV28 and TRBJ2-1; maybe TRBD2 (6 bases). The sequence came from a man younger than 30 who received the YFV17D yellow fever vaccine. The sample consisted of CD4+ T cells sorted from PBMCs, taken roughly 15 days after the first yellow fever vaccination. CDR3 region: CASSLYPRGEVDNEQFF. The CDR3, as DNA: TGTGCCAGCAGTTTATACCCACGCGGGGAAGTAGACAATGAGCAGTTCTTC.